Presented here are 5 T cell receptor beta chains from one specimen sequenced in a study of OX40 agonist ivuxolimab in advanced cancers. Here immunoSEQ multiplex PCR was the method, and the copy in TCRdb shows in-frame clones only, minus some. The sample lists around 99,000 clones; 80% to 95% were seen once. This material consisted of CD4+ or CD8+ T cells sorted from blood, taken in a trial of the OX40 agonist ivuxolimab. The receptors stem from an adult with an advanced solid tumor such as melanoma, head and neck, liver or kidney cancer.

The rearrangement links TRBV7-2 to TRBJ1-6; no firm D call. Germline V CDR1 and CDR2: SGHTA, FQGNSA. Trimming stripped 0 bases from V and 9 bases from J, with 6 bases between. This CDR3 region has 13 residues. CDR3 sequence reads: CASSLARISPLHF. For the CDR3, the DNA is TGTGCCAGCAGCTTAGCCAGGATTTCACCCCTCCACTTT.

V and J are TRBV30 and TRBJ1-4, with 7 bases that match TRBD1. Germline V lookup: CDR1 GTSNPN, CDR2 SVGIG (reference sequence). This CDR3 region has 15 residues. Losses at the gene ends were 1 base for V and 7 bases for J; bases not matched to a gene: 9. The CDR3, as DNA: TGTGCCTGGAGTGCGATGTCGGCAGGGGGTGAAAAACTGTTTTTT. Translated, it gives CAWSAMSAGGEKLFF.

The chain combines TRBV18 with TRBJ1-1; D is unresolved. This CDR3 is 12 amino acids long. Germline V gene sequence: CDR1 KGHSH, CDR2 LQKENI. Trimming removed 6 bases from V and 7 bases from J, with 12 bases in between. This CDR3 is CASSPVLGEAFF. The CDR3 DNA is TGTGCCAGCTCGCCCGTGCTGGGTGAAGCTTTCTTT.

The V call is TRBV9, the J call TRBJ2-1; TRBD2 aligns across 9 bases. J lost 6 bases, V lost 3 bases, and 16 bases had no gene match. Germline CDR1 and CDR2: SGDLS and YYNGEE. There are 18 residues in the CDR3. This CDR3 is CASSAPSVSGRPVNEQFF. The CDR3 DNA reads TGTGCCAGCAGCGCCCCCTCTGTGAGCGGGAGGCCTGTCAATGAGCAGTTCTTC.

V is TRBV7-2 and J is TRBJ2-5, with D hard to call. Looked up from germline, CDR1 is SGHTA and CDR2 is FQGNSA. The CDR3 loop spans 13 amino acids. V lost 4 bases and J lost 3, with 9 bases in between. CDR3 protein: CASSSALKETQYF. Here the CDR3 DNA reads TGTGCCAGCAGCTCCGCCCTCAAAGAGACCCAGTACTTC.